The 8 T cell receptor beta chains below come from one sample, sequenced in a study of graft-versus-host responses after intestinal transplantation. Sequenced by immunoSEQ multiplex PCR; TCRdb stores in-frame clones only, minus some. Of over 100,000 clones in the sample, approximately 93% were seen once. These receptors are not linked to any known antigen. The material sequenced was unstimulated CD8+ T cells sorted from spleen or lymph node cells, taken before transplant. The receptors were sampled from a human donor who was the organ donor for an intestinal transplant.

The J gene is TRBJ2-2, the V gene TRBV5-5; D gene ambiguous. The germline V and J ends were trimmed by 2 bases and 1 base, with 18 bases remaining between them. The germline V gene encodes CDR1 SGHKS and CDR2 YYEKEE (reference sequence). The CDR3 covers 18 residues. As DNA, the CDR3 is TGTGCCAGCAGCTTTCTGCGCGGAGCGCGAAGGAACACCGGGGAGCTGTTTTTT. Its protein product is CASSFLRGARRNTGELFF.

The chain combines TRBV5-1 with TRBJ1-4; perhaps TRBD1 as D (5 bases). Germline CDR1 is SGHRS and CDR2 is YFSETQ. Trimming removed 0 bases at V and 0 bases at J, with 18 bases between. The CDR3 covers 19 residues. For the CDR3, the DNA is TGCGCCAGCAGCTTGGGTCCGGGGCTCTATAGGACAACTAATGAAAAACTGTTTTTT. Translation: CASSLGPGLYRTTNEKLFF.

J is TRBJ2-2 and V is TRBV29-1; no firm D call. The V end was cut by 5 bases, the J end by 5 bases, with 9 bases between. CDR1 and CDR2 from the germline V gene are SQVTM and ANQGSEA. The CDR3 contains 12 residues. DNA of the CDR3: TGCAGCGTTCACTTCCGTACCGGGGAGCTGTTTTTT. Translation gives CSVHFRTGELFF.

The chain uses TRBV7-6 and TRBJ2-7, with TRBD2 matching 12 bases. This CDR3 region has 17 residues. CDR1 and CDR2 from the germline V gene are SGHVS and FNYEAQ. The junction had 8 bases not matched to a gene; V was cut back by 5 bases and J by 0 bases. CDR3: CASSVGTSGLSSYEQYF. DNA of the CDR3: TGTGCCAGCAGCGTCGGGACTAGCGGGCTAAGCTCCTACGAGCAGTACTTC.

DNA for the CDR3: TGTGCCAGCAGCTCGACAGGTTCCTACGAGCAGTACTTC. Translation gives CASSSTGSYEQYF. The chain uses TRBV7-9 and TRBJ2-7, with D maybe TRBD1 (6 bases). From germline, CDR1 is SEHNR and CDR2 FQNEAQ (reference sequence). This CDR3 is built from 13 residues. V was cut by 4 bases and J by 1 base, with 8 bases left in between. The full variable domain, with the rest looked up from reference TRBV7-9 and TRBJ2-7, is DTGVSQNPRHKITKRGQNVTFRCDPISEHNRLYWYRQTLGQGPEFLTYFQNEAQLEKSRLLSDRFSAERPKGSFSTLEIQRTEQGDSAMYLCASSSTGSYEQYFGPGTRLTVT.

The V and J genes are TRBV28 and TRBJ2-5; 8 positions match TRBD1. Germline CDR1 and CDR2: MDHEN and SYDVKM. V lost 6 bases and J lost 1; bases outside the gene matches: 10. The CDR3 consists of 16 residues. CDR3 nucleotides: TGTGCCAGCAGCCGCATAGACAGGGGAATCCAAGAGACCCAGTACTTC. Translating gives CASSRIDRGIQETQYF.

The gene calls are TRBV29-1 and TRBJ2-7, with 8 positions matching TRBD2. In germline, CDR1 is SQVTM, CDR2 ANQGSEA. V dropped 8 bases and J dropped 0; count of bases not matched to a gene: 3. CDR3 length: 12 amino acids. The CDR3 sequence is CSILADSYEQYF. As DNA, the CDR3 is TGCAGCATACTAGCGGACTCCTACGAGCAGTACTTC.

The V gene is TRBV27, the J gene TRBJ2-3, with D perhaps TRBD2 (6 bases). Trimming removed 2 bases at V and 4 bases at J, with 13 bases between. Germline lookup yields CDR1 MNHEY and CDR2 SMNVEV (reference sequence). The CDR3 is made up of 15 amino acids. The CDR3 is CASSLGGAGADTQYF. The CDR3 coding sequence is TGTGCCAGCAGTTTAGGCGGGGCCGGAGCAGATACGCAGTATTTT.